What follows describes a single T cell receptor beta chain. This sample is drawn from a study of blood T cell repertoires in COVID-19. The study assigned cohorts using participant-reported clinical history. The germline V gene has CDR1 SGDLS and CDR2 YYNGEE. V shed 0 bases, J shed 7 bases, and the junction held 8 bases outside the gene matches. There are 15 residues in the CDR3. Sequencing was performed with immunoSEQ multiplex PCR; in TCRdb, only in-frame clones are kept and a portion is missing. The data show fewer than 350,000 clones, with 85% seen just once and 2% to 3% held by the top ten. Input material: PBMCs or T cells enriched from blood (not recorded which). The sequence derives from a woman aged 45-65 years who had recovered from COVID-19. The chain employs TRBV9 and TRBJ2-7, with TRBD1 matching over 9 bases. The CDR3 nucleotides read TGTGCCAGCAGCGTAGGGACAGGGGATGTCCGGGAGCAGTACTTC. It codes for CASSVGTGDVREQYF.